Below are 27 T cell receptor beta chains sequenced from a single sample in a study of cytomegalovirus exposure and HLA in healthy donors. 13 Jbeta primers and 60 Vbeta primers were used for the PCR. Sequencing used immunoSEQ multiplex PCR; TCRdb keeps in-frame clones, though not all of them. Among roughly 140,000 clones listed, 60% to 80% were seen once. Sequencing was performed on PBMCs. These receptors all come from a male donor in good health and CMV-seronegative.

The genes are TRBV5-8 and TRBJ2-7; 9 bases map to TRBD1. This CDR3 is 14 amino acids long. V lost 0 bases and J lost 3; bases outside the gene matches: 1. Germline V gene sequence: CDR1 SGHTS, CDR2 YDEGEE. The CDR3 DNA sequence: TGTGCCAGCAGCTTGGGACAGGGGGTCTACGAGCAGTACTTC. Translating it yields CASSLGQGVYEQYF.

This clone was found once. The V call is TRBV4-3, the J call TRBJ2-5; no clear D. The CDR3 totals 15 residues. CDR1 is LGHNA, CDR2 YSLEER, per germline. The V gene lost 2 bases and the J gene lost 5 bases, with 15 bases spanning the gap. The CDR3 coding sequence is TGCGCCAGCAGCCAAACACCTCATATCGGGGAGACCCAGTACTTC. Translating gives CASSQTPHIGETQYF.

This clone showed up just once. This chain uses TRBV15 with TRBJ1-4; D gene unclear. With 2 bases removed from V and 7 bases from J, the gap between germline ends came to 5 bases. CDR1 and CDR2 from the germline V gene are LNHNV and YYDKDF (reference sequence). The CDR3 is 12 residues long. The CDR3 sequence: CATSRPFEKLFF. The CDR3 DNA is TGTGCCACCAGCAGACCTTTTGAAAAACTGTTTTTT.

DNA for the CDR3: TGTGCCAGCAGTTTTCGACAGGGAAAGCAGCCCCAGCATTTT. This encodes CASSFRQGKQPQHF. The V and J genes are TRBV28 and TRBJ1-5, with 7 bases matching TRBD1. This CDR3 contains 14 residues. V shed 3 bases, J shed 7 bases, and the junction held 6 bases outside the gene matches. Germline V gives CDR1 MDHEN, CDR2 SYDVKM. Complete variable domain (other parts from reference TRBV28 and TRBJ1-5): DVKVTQSSRYLVKRTGEKVFLECVQDMDHENMFWYRQDPGLGLRLIYFSYDVKMKEKGDIPEGYSVSREKKERFSLILESASTNQTSMYLCASSFRQGKQPQHFGDGTRLSIL.

This clone has just a few counts. J is TRBJ2-7 and V is TRBV7-2; D is perhaps TRBD1 (6 bases). The V gene's germline CDR1 is SGHTA and CDR2 FQGNSA. V was cut by 4 bases and J by 2 bases, with 12 bases left in between. This CDR3 is built from 14 residues. CDR3 coding DNA: TGTGCCAGCAGCTCCCGGGACAAAACCTACGAGCAGTACTTC. Protein: CASSSRDKTYEQYF.

The chain couples TRBV7-2 to TRBJ1-2; D uncertain. The CDR3 length is 15 residues. V was trimmed by 3 bases and J by 0 bases, leaving 11 bases between them. The germline V gene encodes CDR1 SGHTA and CDR2 FQGNSA. CDR3 amino acids: CASSFNWGANYGYTF. As DNA, the CDR3 is TGTGCCAGCAGCTTTAATTGGGGAGCTAACTATGGCTACACCTTC. Full variable domain (outside the CDR3, taken from reference TRBV7-2 and TRBJ1-2): GAGVSQSPSNKVTEKGKDVELRCDPISGHTALYWYRQSLGQGLEFLIYFQGNSAPDKSGLPSDRFSAERTGGSVSTLTIQRTQQEDSAVYLCASSFNWGANYGYTFGSGTRLTVV.

The J gene is TRBJ1-1, the V gene TRBV7-2, with D possibly being TRBD1 (6 bases). The germline V and J ends were trimmed by 1 base and 4 bases, with 10 bases remaining between them. The CDR3 is 14 amino acids. Germline V lookup: CDR1 SGHTA, CDR2 FQGNSA. For the CDR3, the DNA is TGTGCCAGCAGCTTAGGGGGGCAGAGCACTGAAGCTTTCTTT. This sequence encodes CASSLGGQSTEAFF.

The chain is built from TRBV5-1 and TRBJ2-2, with TRBD2 as a possible D gene (6 bases). Germline assignment: CDR1 SGHRS and CDR2 YFSETQ. This CDR3 is 17 amino acids long. Trimming took off 5 bases at V and 4 bases at J, with 21 bases between the two ends. CDR3 protein: CASRSSVAGRSTGELFF. CDR3 DNA: TGCGCCAGCAGGTCGTCCGTGGCGGGGAGGAGCACCGGGGAGCTGTTTTTT.

The J gene is TRBJ1-3, the V gene TRBV5-4; D is perhaps TRBD1 (5 bases). The CDR3 has 15 residues. V was cut by 3 bases and J by 1 base, with 11 bases left in between. Germline CDR1 is SGHNT and CDR2 is YYREEE (reference sequence). CDR3 sequence reads: CASSSGGGSGNTIYF. The DNA for the CDR3 is TGTGCCAGCAGCTCGGGCGGGGGGTCTGGAAACACCATATATTTT.

The V and J genes are TRBV28 and TRBJ2-1; D perhaps matches TRBD1 (6 bases). Germline V gene sequence: CDR1 MDHEN, CDR2 SYDVKM. V was shortened by 6 bases and J by 2 bases, with 17 bases between the two germline ends. The CDR3 spans 16 residues. The DNA for the CDR3 is TGTGCCAGCAGCCAGATACAGGGTATTCCCTACAATGAGCAGTTCTTC. This gives the protein CASSQIQGIPYNEQFF. The full variable domain, rest sourced from reference TRBV28 and TRBJ2-1, is DVKVTQSSRYLVKRTGEKVFLECVQDMDHENMFWYRQDPGLGLRLIYFSYDVKMKEKGDIPEGYSVSREKKERFSLILESASTNQTSMYLCASSQIQGIPYNEQFFGPGTRLTVL.

The chain has TRBV7-9 and TRBJ1-4; TRBD1 matches at 9 bases. The germline V gene has CDR1 SEHNR and CDR2 FQNEAQ (reference sequence). Trimming at V came to 1 base and at J to 7 bases, leaving 4 bases not matched to a gene. This CDR3 contains 15 residues. CDR3 region: CASSLVQGAREKLFF. In DNA, the CDR3 is TGTGCCAGCAGCTTAGTACAGGGGGCTCGTGAAAAACTGTTTTTT. The full variable domain, rest sourced from reference TRBV7-9 and TRBJ1-4, is DTGVSQNPRHKITKRGQNVTFRCDPISEHNRLYWYRQTLGQGPEFLTYFQNEAQLEKSRLLSDRFSAERPKGSFSTLEIQRTEQGDSAMYLCASSLVQGAREKLFFGSGTQLSVL.

The chain couples TRBV7-3 to TRBJ2-1, with a possible D match to TRBD2 (6 bases). Deletions cut 5 bases from V and 8 bases from J, with 28 bases between. The CDR3 covers 18 residues. Looked up from germline, CDR1 is SGHTA and CDR2 is FQGTGA. In DNA, the CDR3 is TGTGCCAGCAGCGGAAGGGGATTGGTGGAGGGGCGGATGGATGAGCAGTTCTTC. As protein: CASSGRGLVEGRMDEQFF.

The chain recombines TRBV4-2 with TRBJ2-5, with 8 bases that match TRBD1. CDR1 LGHNA and CDR2 YNFKEQ come from the germline V gene. The ends lost 3 bases at V and 4 bases at J; junction bases unmatched: 4. The CDR3 extends over 14 amino acids. Here the CDR3 reads CASSHRGQGETQYF. For the CDR3, the DNA is TGTGCCAGCAGCCACCGTGGACAGGGAGAGACCCAGTACTTC.

The rearrangement uses TRBV6-5 and TRBJ2-1; D perhaps matches TRBD1 (6 bases). CDR1 is MNHEY, CDR2 SVGAGI, per germline. V lost 5 bases and J 5 bases, leaving 13 bases between the germline ends. CDR3 length: 14 residues. The CDR3 is CASSNREYHNEQFF. CDR3 sequence (DNA): TGTGCCAGCAGTAACAGGGAGTACCACAATGAGCAGTTCTTC.

The V gene is TRBV4-1, the J gene TRBJ1-1; D call uncertain. CDR3 length: 15 amino acids. CDR1 is MGHRA and CDR2 is YSYEKL in the germline V gene. Trimming shortened V by 0 bases and J by 1 base, and 9 bases separated the two germline ends. CDR3 region: CASSQDPGGNTEAFF. The DNA of the CDR3 is TGCGCCAGCAGCCAAGACCCGGGAGGGAACACTGAAGCTTTCTTT.

The chain carries TRBV6-1 and TRBJ2-1; TRBD2 agrees at 8 bases. With 6 bases clipped from V and 4 bases from J, the junction kept 8 bases outside the gene matches. Germline V gene sequence: CDR1 MNHNS, CDR2 SASEGT. This CDR3 comprises 15 residues. CDR3 bases: TGTGCCAGCAGCGAGTCCGGGACTAGATACAATGAGCAGTTCTTC. Amino acid sequence: CASSESGTRYNEQFF.

The V and J genes are TRBV2 and TRBJ2-1, with TRBD2 identical over 11 bases. V gave up 0 bases and J gave up 0 bases; unmatched junction bases: 4. The CDR3 sequence is 18 residues long. Germline-derived CDR1 and CDR2 are SNHLY and FYNNEI. CDR3 sequence reads: CASSEALSGGGSYNEQFF. CDR3 bases: TGTGCCAGCAGTGAAGCGCTTAGCGGGGGGGGCTCCTACAATGAGCAGTTCTTC.

The V gene is TRBV11-2, the J gene TRBJ1-5; D not resolved. V lost 0 bases, J lost 0 bases, and 6 bases lay in between. Per the germline V gene, CDR1 is SGHAT and CDR2 is FQNNGV. The CDR3 length is 15 residues. The DNA for the CDR3 is TGTGCCAGCAGCTTAGACAGGTATAGCAATCAGCCCCAGCATTTT. Its translation is CASSLDRYSNQPQHF.

J is TRBJ1-2 and V is TRBV7-9, with TRBD1 matching 7 bases. Germline-derived CDR1 and CDR2 are SEHNR and FQNEAQ (reference sequence). This CDR3 comprises 13 residues. J gave up 8 bases and V 2 bases, and 5 bases lay outside the gene matches. CDR3 region: CASSLSAGGGYTF. The CDR3, as DNA: TGTGCCAGCAGCTTAAGCGCAGGGGGAGGCTACACCTTC.

The rearrangement links TRBV7-9 to TRBJ2-7; a weak D match, TRBD1 (5 bases). Deletions cut 2 bases from V and 3 bases from J, with 20 bases between. The CDR3 contains 17 residues. Germline-derived CDR1 and CDR2 are SEHNR and FQNEAQ (reference sequence). CDR3 sequence (DNA): TGTGCCAGCAGCTTAATCCCCCCTAGGAAGGGGTACTACGAGCAGTACTTC. Protein sequence: CASSLIPPRKGYYEQYF. Together with reference TRBV7-9 and TRBJ2-7, the CDR3 gives the full variable domain: DTGVSQNPRHKITKRGQNVTFRCDPISEHNRLYWYRQTLGQGPEFLTYFQNEAQLEKSRLLSDRFSAERPKGSFSTLEIQRTEQGDSAMYLCASSLIPPRKGYYEQYFGPGTRLTVT.

The gene calls are TRBV11-2 and TRBJ1-3; D is ambiguous. Germline V gene lookup returns CDR1 SGHAT and CDR2 FQNNGV. Deletions cut 3 bases from V and 5 bases from J, with 5 bases between. This CDR3 contains 12 residues. The CDR3 here is CASSLNRNTIYF. CDR3 nucleotide sequence: TGTGCCAGCAGCTTGAACAGAAACACCATATATTTT.

This clone was counted a few times. The J gene is TRBJ2-2, the V gene TRBV25-1; TRBD2 matches 7 bases. This CDR3 region has 14 residues. J lost 6 bases, V lost 7 bases, and 8 bases had no gene match. Germline lookup yields CDR1 MGHDK and CDR2 SYGVNS. In DNA, the CDR3 is TGTGCCAGCATCGGGGAGGGTGGAGCCGGGGAGCTGTTTTTT. Its translation: CASIGEGGAGELFF.

CDR3 residues: CASSLRNPYEQYF. CDR3 bases: TGTGCCAGCAGCCTTAGAAACCCCTACGAGCAGTACTTC. The gene calls are TRBV28 and TRBJ2-7; D call uncertain. Germline V gives CDR1 MDHEN, CDR2 SYDVKM. V lost 6 bases and J lost 2, with 11 bases in between. The CDR3 has 13 amino acids. The entire variable domain, with the rest obtained from reference TRBV28 and TRBJ2-7, is as follows: DVKVTQSSRYLVKRTGEKVFLECVQDMDHENMFWYRQDPGLGLRLIYFSYDVKMKEKGDIPEGYSVSREKKERFSLILESASTNQTSMYLCASSLRNPYEQYFGPGTRLTVT.

The J gene is TRBJ1-3, the V gene TRBV4-3, with 9 positions matching TRBD1. The length of the CDR3 is 18 residues. V gave up 0 bases and J gave up 6 bases; unmatched junction bases: 12. Germline loops: CDR1 LGHNA, CDR2 YSLEER. Here the CDR3 DNA reads TGCGCCAGCAGCCAAGATTTGGGGGACAGGGAAGGAGAAAACACCATATATTTT. The encoded protein is CASSQDLGDREGENTIYF.

The chain recombines TRBV7-3 with TRBJ2-1; 13 positions match TRBD2. V shed 5 bases and J 8 bases; nucleotides not matched to a gene: 3. CDR1 is SGHTA and CDR2 is FQGTGA in the germline V gene. This CDR3 is 14 amino acids long. Here the CDR3 reads CASSTGTSGDEQFF. The CDR3 nucleotides are TGTGCCAGCAGCACCGGGACTAGCGGGGATGAGCAGTTCTTC.

The chain combines TRBV5-1 with TRBJ1-2; 9 nucleotides match TRBD1. The CDR3 covers 14 residues. The J segment lost 6 bases and the V segment lost 1 base, leaving 4 bases of the junction unmatched. Germline CDR1 SGHRS, CDR2 YFSETQ. The CDR3 loop is CASSLQWTGDGYTF. The CDR3 nucleotides read TGCGCCAGCAGCTTGCAGTGGACAGGGGATGGCTACACCTTC.

This chain uses TRBV27 with TRBJ2-1; a weak D match, TRBD2 (7 bases). This CDR3 has 13 amino acids. Per germline, CDR1 MNHEY and CDR2 SMNVEV (reference sequence). Trimming took 5 bases from V and 10 from J, leaving 15 bases between them. This chain's CDR3 is CASSLIRGAEQFF. As DNA, the CDR3 is TGTGCCAGCAGTCTAATCCGGGGGGCGGAGCAGTTCTTC.